Listed below are T cell receptor beta chains from one sample, sequenced in a study of cytomegalovirus exposure and HLA in healthy donors. The table came from immunoSEQ multiplex PCR; TCRdb's copy has only in-frame clones and leaves some out. This sample's table reports approximately 150,000 clones. Sequenced input: PBMCs. These receptors all come from a woman aged 50 to 60 in good health and CMV-seronegative. Each CDR3 is given with its conserved first and last residue. D genes are given only for firm matches.

V: TRBV5-1
J: TRBJ1-3
D: TRBD1
CDR3: CASSLQPGDRFGNTIYF
DNA: TGCGCCAGCAGCTTGCAACCCGGGGACAGGTTTGGAAACACCATATATTTT

V: TRBV13
J: TRBJ1-5
D: TRBD1
CDR3: CASSLSLGQRANQPQHF
DNA: TGTGCCAGCAGCTTAAGTCTGGGACAGAGAGCTAATCAGCCCCAGCATTTT

V: TRBV7-6
J: TRBJ1-3
D: TRBD1
CDR3: CASSPQGVGNTIYF
DNA: TGTGCCAGCAGCCCTCAGGGGGTCGGAAACACCATATATTTT

V: TRBV5-6
J: TRBJ2-2
D: -
CDR3: CASSLDLSGELFF
DNA: TGTGCCAGCAGCTTGGACCTTAGCGGGGAGCTGTTTTTT

V: TRBV15
J: TRBJ1-2
D: -
CDR3: CATSRDLVVQDSNYGYTF
DNA: TGTGCCACCAGCAGAGACCTCGTTGTCCAGGACAGCAACTATGGCTACACCTTC

V: TRBV5-6
J: TRBJ2-2
D: -
CDR3: CASSFDIQNTGELFF
DNA: TGTGCCAGCAGCTTTGATATACAGAACACCGGGGAGCTGTTTTTT

V: TRBV18
J: TRBJ2-3
D: TRBD1
CDR3: CASSSRRQGSTDTQYF
DNA: TGTGCCAGCTCCTCCAGAAGACAGGGAAGCACAGATACGCAGTATTTT

V: TRBV6-1
J: TRBJ2-7
D: TRBD1
CDR3: CASSVRTGNYEQYF
DNA: TGTGCCAGCAGTGTTAGGACAGGGAACTACGAGCAGTACTTC

V: TRBV28
J: TRBJ2-7
D: TRBD1
CDR3: CASSPAGQGYGYEQYF
DNA: TGTGCCAGCAGCCCCGCCGGACAGGGTTATGGATACGAGCAGTACTTC

V: TRBV5-1
J: TRBJ2-5
D: -
CDR3: CASSFKTGTRETQYF
DNA: TGCGCCAGCAGCTTTAAAACCGGGACACGAGAGACCCAGTACTTC

V: TRBV5-1
J: TRBJ2-1
D: TRBD1
CDR3: CASSLIGGSDEQFF
DNA: TGCGCCAGCAGCTTGATAGGGGGCAGTGATGAGCAGTTCTTC

V: TRBV11-3
J: TRBJ2-2
D: TRBD2
CDR3: CASSIAGGFAGELFF
DNA: TGTGCCAGCAGCATAGCGGGGGGATTTGCCGGGGAGCTGTTTTTT

V: TRBV28
J: TRBJ2-5
D: TRBD1
CDR3: CASSFHRLTGGQETQYF
DNA: TGTGCCAGCAGTTTTCATCGGTTGACAGGGGGGCAGGAGACCCAGTACTTC

V: TRBV5-1
J: TRBJ1-2
D: TRBD1
CDR3: CASSPRTGYLFNYGYTF
DNA: TGCGCCAGCAGCCCCCGGACAGGGTATTTATTTAACTATGGCTACACCTTC

V: TRBV6-1
J: TRBJ2-3
D: TRBD1
CDR3: CAISIGQGTDTQYF
DNA: TGTGCCATCTCGATAGGACAGGGCACAGATACGCAGTATTTT

V: TRBV28
J: TRBJ2-7
D: -
CDR3: CASSFGQGTPYEQYF
DNA: TGTGCCAGCAGTTTCGGCCAGGGAACTCCATACGAGCAGTACTTC